The present T cell receptor beta chain was sequenced within a study of T cell repertoires in cytomegalovirus infection. Study summary: Recently identified HLA-C-restricted CMV epitopes were among the peptides used. Public TCR beta signature analysis indicated the presence of both CMV infection and matching HLA type.

Germline CDR1 SEHNR, CDR2 FQNEAQ (reference sequence). Trimming at V came to 6 bases and at J to 4 bases, leaving 9 bases not matched to a gene. The CDR3 length is 15 residues. Study outcomes and limitations: Ex vivo responses were dominated by HLA-C-restricted CMV-specific TCR beta clonotypes. The study identified carriers of CMV plus the relevant HLA from cumulative public TCR beta family frequency.

MiXCR, applied by TCRdb to the reads, yields one record per CDR3 protein. The table records hundreds of thousands of distinct CDR3 sequences, under 45% of them present only once. This clonotype was counted only a few times. The antigen is unknown. The TCR was taken from a human donor in good health (CMV status not recorded). Some clones in this sample may be carry-over from other donors' samples. V and J are TRBV7-9 and TRBJ2-3; 8 bases are a match to TRBD2. Sequencing used cultured PBMCs, obtained from culture after CMV antigen stimulation. In DNA form, the CDR3 reads TGTGCCAGCAGTTTTAGCGGGGTATGGGCAGATACGCAGTATTTT. Translation gives CASSFSGVWADTQYF.